This record concerns one T cell receptor beta chain sequence. Its antigen is unidentified. These data originate in a study of cytomegalovirus exposure and HLA in healthy donors. In the PCR, 60 Vbeta and 13 Jbeta primers were used. Assay: immunoSEQ multiplex PCR; the TCRdb copy retains only in-frame clones and omits some. The sample lists some 160,000 clones, 70% to 80% occurring once. Study-wide results and limits: The study flagged some 170 TCR beta chains as cytomegalovirus-associated.

The CDR3 spans 10 residues. Per germline, CDR1 DFQATT and CDR2 SNEGSKA (reference sequence). V lost 3 bases and J 3 bases, leaving 2 bases between the germline ends. Input material: PBMCs. J is TRBJ1-1 and V is TRBV20-1; D is unclear. This TCR derives from a man aged 55 to 69 in good health and CMV-seronegative. CDR3 sequence: CSASDTEAFF. CDR3 nucleotides: TGCAGTGCTAGCGACACTGAAGCTTTCTTT.